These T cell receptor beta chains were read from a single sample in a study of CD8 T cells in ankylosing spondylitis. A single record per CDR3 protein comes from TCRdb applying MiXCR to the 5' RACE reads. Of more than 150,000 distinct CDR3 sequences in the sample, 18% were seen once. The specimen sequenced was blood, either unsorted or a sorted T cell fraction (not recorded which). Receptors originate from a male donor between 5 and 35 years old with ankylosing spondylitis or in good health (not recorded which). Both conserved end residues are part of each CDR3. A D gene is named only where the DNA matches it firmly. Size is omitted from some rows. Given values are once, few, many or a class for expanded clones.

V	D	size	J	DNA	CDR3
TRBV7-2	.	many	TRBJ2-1	TGTGCCAGCACATCCGACAGGGAGCAGTTCTTC	CASTSDREQFF
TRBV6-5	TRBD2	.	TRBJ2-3	TGTGCCAGCAGTTACGGAGCGGGGTTCACAGATACGCAGTATTTT	CASSYGAGFTDTQYF
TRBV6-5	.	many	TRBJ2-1	TGTGCCAGCAGTTCCCCGGATCTTGAGCAGTTCTTC	CASSSPDLEQFF
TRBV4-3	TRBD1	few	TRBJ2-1	TGCGCCAGCAGCCCGAGACAGGGTGAGCAGTTCTTC	CASSPRQGEQFF
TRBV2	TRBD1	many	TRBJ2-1	TGTGCCAGCAGGAGGCTAGGGACAGGGGGGGAGGATGAGCAGTTCTTC	CASRRLGTGGEDEQFF
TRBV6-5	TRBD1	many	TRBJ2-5	TGTGCCAGCAGCCAGGGGGCCGGTCAAGAGACCCAGTACTTC	CASSQGAGQETQYF
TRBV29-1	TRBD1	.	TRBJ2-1	TGCAGCCTAGGACAGGGTACGTACTACAATGAGCAGTTCTTC	CSLGQGTYYNEQFF
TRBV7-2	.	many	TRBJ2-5	TGTGCCAGCAGCCCCATTACAGGGACGGGGGAGACCCAGTACTTC	CASSPITGTGETQYF
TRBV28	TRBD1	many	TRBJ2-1	TGTGCCAGCAGTTTTCAGGGGGCGGGAAATGAGCAGTTCTTC	CASSFQGAGNEQFF
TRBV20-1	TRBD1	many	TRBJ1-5	TGCAGTGCTAGCCTCACTGACAGGGGGCCCAATCAGCCCCAGCATTTT	CSASLTDRGPNQPQHF
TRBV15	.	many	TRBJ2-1	TGTGCCACCAGCAGAGTGGCAAGCTCCTACAATGAGCAGTTCTTC	CATSRVASSYNEQFF
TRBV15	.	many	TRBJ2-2	TGTGCCACCAGCTTTACCGGGGGGCCCGGCGGGGAGCTGTTTTTT	CATSFTGGPGGELFF
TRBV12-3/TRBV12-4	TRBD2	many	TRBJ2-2	TGTGCCAGCTCCGGGGGGGATAACACCGGGGAGCTGTTTTTT	CASSGGDNTGELFF
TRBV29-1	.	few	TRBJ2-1	TGCAGCGTTGAAAGTAAGGAGTGGGGCTCCTACAATGAGCAGTTCTTC	CSVESKEWGSYNEQFF
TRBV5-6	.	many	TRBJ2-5	TGTGCCAGCAGCTTGGATTTTCAAGAGACCCAGTACTTC	CASSLDFQETQYF
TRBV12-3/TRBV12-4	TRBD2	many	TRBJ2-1	TGTGCCAGCAGTTTAAGCGGGGGGACCTACAATGAGCAGTTCTTC	CASSLSGGTYNEQFF
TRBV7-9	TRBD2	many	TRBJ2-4	TGTGCCAGCAGCGGCGGACGGACTAGCGACGAGAAAAACATTCAGTACTTC	CASSGGRTSDEKNIQYF
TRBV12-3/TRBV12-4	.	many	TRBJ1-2	TGTGCCAGCAGAGCCGGGGGCAGCGGCTTCTATGGCTACACCTTC	CASRAGGSGFYGYTF
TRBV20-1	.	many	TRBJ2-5	TGCAGTGCCACGGACGGAACGGAGACCCAGTACTTC	CSATDGTETQYF
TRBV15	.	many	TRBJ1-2	TGTGCCACCGGGGGGAACTATGGCTACACCTTC	CATGGNYGYTF
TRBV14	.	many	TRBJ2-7	TGTGCCAGCAGCCAAGTTGGGGGAGAGCAGTACTTC	CASSQVGGEQYF
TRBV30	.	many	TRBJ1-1	TGTGCCTGGAGTGTAATAGGGGTGAACACTGAAGCTTTCTTT	CAWSVIGVNTEAFF
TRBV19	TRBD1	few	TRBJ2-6	TGTGCCAGTAGTTCGACAGGGACAAGGTCTGGGGCCAACGTCCTGACTTTC	CASSSTGTRSGANVLTF
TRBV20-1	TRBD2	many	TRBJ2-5	TGCAGTGCTTTAGCGGGAGATGGGGAGACCCAGTACTTC	CSALAGDGETQYF
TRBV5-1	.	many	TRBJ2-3	TGCGCCAGCAGCTTGTCAGGAGGAGATACGCAGTATTTT	CASSLSGGDTQYF
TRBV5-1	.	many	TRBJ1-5	TGCGCCAGCAGCTTGGAGGGGCAGGGGAATCAGCCCCAGCATTTT	CASSLEGQGNQPQHF
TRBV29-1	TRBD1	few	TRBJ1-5	TGCAGCGTGGCGACCGGGACAGATAGCAATCAGCCCCAGCATTTT	CSVATGTDSNQPQHF
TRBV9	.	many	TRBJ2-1	TGTGCCAGCAGCGTAGGGGCTAGCAGTCGGTACAATGAGCAGTTCTTC	CASSVGASSRYNEQFF
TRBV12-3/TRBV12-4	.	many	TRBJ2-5	TGTGCCAGCAGTTTATACTTTGGTACCGAGACCCAGTACTTC	CASSLYFGTETQYF
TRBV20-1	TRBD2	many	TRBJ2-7	TGCAGTGCTAGAGTGGGGACTAGCGTCTACGAGCAGTACTTC	CSARVGTSVYEQYF
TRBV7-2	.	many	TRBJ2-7	TGTGCCAGCAGCTCGAGCCCCTACGAGCAGTACTTC	CASSSSPYEQYF
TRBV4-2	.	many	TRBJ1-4	TGTGCCAGCAGCCAAGACGGGACGGGACATAGGGAAAAACTGTTTTTT	CASSQDGTGHREKLFF
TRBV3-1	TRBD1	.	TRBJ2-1	TGTGCCAGCAGCCCCGGGACAGGTCTGTCGAATGAGCAGTTCTTC	CASSPGTGLSNEQFF
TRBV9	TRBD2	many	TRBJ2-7	TGTGCCAGCAGCCCCTTCGGGGGGGGCTCGGGGTACGAGCAGTACTTC	CASSPFGGGSGYEQYF
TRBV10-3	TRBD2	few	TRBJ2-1	TGTGCCATCAGTGATGGCGGGGGACCGAATGAGCAGTTCTTC	CAISDGGGPNEQFF
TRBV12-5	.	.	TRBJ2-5	TGTGCTAGTGGTTTGGCCCCTGGCGGGACGGAGACCCAGTACTTC	CASGLAPGGTETQYF
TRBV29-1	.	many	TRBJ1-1	TGCAGCGCTTCAGAGAACACTGAAGCTTTCTTT	CSASENTEAFF
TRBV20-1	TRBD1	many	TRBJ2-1	TGCAGTGCCCTAGCCGGACAGGGGACCTACAATGAGCAGTTCTTC	CSALAGQGTYNEQFF
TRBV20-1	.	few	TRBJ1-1	TGCAGTACCGTACCTGCGACGGGGAACACTGAAGCTTTCTTT	CSTVPATGNTEAFF
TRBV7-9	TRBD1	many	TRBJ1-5	TGTGCCAGCACCTCCGGGACAGGGCATCAGCCCCAGCATTTT	CASTSGTGHQPQHF
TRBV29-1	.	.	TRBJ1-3	TGCAGCGTTGACGGGCAGGGTGGAAACACCATATATTTT	CSVDGQGGNTIYF
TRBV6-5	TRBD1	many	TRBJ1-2	TGTGCCAGCAGTTACTCGCTGACCGGGACAGGAAACTATGGCTACACCTTC	CASSYSLTGTGNYGYTF
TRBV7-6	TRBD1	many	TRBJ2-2	TGTGCCAGCAGCCTTGGGACAGGGGATGACCGGGAGCTGTTTTTT	CASSLGTGDDRELFF
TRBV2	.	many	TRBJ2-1	TGTGCCAGCAGTGAATCCTTGGGTAGGTCCAATGAGCAGTTCTTC	CASSESLGRSNEQFF
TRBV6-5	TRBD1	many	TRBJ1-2	TGTGCCAGCAGCCCGGACAGGGAATATGGCTACACCTTC	CASSPDREYGYTF
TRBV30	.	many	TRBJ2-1	TGTGCCTGGGGCACGGGACGGAGGTACAATGAGCAGTTCTTC	CAWGTGRRYNEQFF